This T cell receptor (beta chain) is from a study of blood T cell repertoires in COVID-19. As concerns this clone: Other DNA sequences in the sample encode the same CDR3.

Those who participated ranged in age from roughly 18 to 89 years and resided in 20 to 30 US areas. Donors were grouped by their self-reported clinical history. V was trimmed by 1 base and J by 5 bases, leaving 8 bases between them. This CDR3 has 13 amino acids. Germline V gives CDR1 SEHNR, CDR2 FQNEAQ (reference sequence). Profiled with immunoSEQ multiplex PCR; TCRdb holds only in-frame clones, not every one. Altogether a few hundred thousand clones are present, around nine tenths being singletons, with the ten largest covering roughly 9.4%. This TCR derives from a woman aged 45 to 65 who had recovered from COVID-19. V and J are TRBV7-9 and TRBJ1-2, with TRBD1 as a possible D gene (5 bases). The sequenced material came from PBMCs or T cells enriched from blood (not recorded which). CDR3 in amino acids: CASSLGQIYGYTF. The CDR3 coding sequence is TGTGCCAGCAGCTTAGGACAGATATATGGCTACACCTTC.